This TCR beta chain comes out of a study of T cell changes during pregnancy in multiple sclerosis. This CDR3 region has 14 residues. Trimming cost V 0 bases and J 7 bases, with 12 bases left between them. Per germline, CDR1 GTSNPN and CDR2 SVGIG (reference sequence). TCRdb's copy holds only in-frame clones and misses some; the assay was immunoSEQ multiplex PCR. The sample contains some 60,000 clones, 80% to 90% of which appear only once. The sample here was CD4+ T cells from peripheral blood mononuclear cells, taken in the third trimester of pregnancy. The chain couples TRBV30 to TRBJ1-4; perhaps TRBD1 as D (5 bases). This sequence originates from a female donor with multiple sclerosis, enrolled in a pregnancy study. DNA of the CDR3: TGTGCCTGGAGTGTACGGGGGTTCGGTGAAAAACTGTTTTTT. Translation gives CAWSVRGFGEKLFF.